The T cell receptor (beta chain) under discussion was sequenced for a study of blood T cell repertoires in COVID-19. Looking at the study overall: Collection of acute and convalescent COVID-19 samples took place in the United States, Italy and Spain. PBMCs, B-cell-depleted T cells, or T cells provided the cDNA or gDNA that made up the material.

Germline CDR1 is MNHEY and CDR2 is SMNVEV (reference sequence). The CDR3 has 15 amino acids. Unmatched junction bases numbered 3, after V lost 2 bases and J lost 2 bases. Using immunoSEQ multiplex PCR, the repertoire was profiled, and TCRdb retains in-frame clones only, with some absent. Here the sample spans about 50,000 clones, 89% being singletons. The sequenced sample was peripheral blood. The chain has TRBV27 and TRBJ2-1; 7 nucleotides agree with TRBD2. The TCR was taken from a human donor in a cohort sampled during active COVID-19. The CDR3 sequence: CASSLVGGPYNEQFF. DNA of the CDR3: TGTGCCAGCAGTTTAGTGGGAGGGCCCTACAATGAGCAGTTCTTC.